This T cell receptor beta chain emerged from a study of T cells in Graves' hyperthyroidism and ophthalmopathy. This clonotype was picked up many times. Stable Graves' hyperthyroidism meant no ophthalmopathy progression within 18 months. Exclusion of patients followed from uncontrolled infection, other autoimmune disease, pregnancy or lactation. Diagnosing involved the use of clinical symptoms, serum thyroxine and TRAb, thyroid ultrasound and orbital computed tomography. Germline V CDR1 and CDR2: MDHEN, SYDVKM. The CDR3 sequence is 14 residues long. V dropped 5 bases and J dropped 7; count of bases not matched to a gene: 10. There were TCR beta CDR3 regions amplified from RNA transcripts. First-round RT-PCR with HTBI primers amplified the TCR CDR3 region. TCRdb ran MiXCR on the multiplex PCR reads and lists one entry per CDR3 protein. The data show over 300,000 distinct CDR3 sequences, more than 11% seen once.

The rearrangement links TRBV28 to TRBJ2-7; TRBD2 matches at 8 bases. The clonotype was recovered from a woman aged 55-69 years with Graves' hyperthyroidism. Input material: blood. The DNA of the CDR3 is TGTGCCAGCAGTCTATTAGCGGGAAGTAGAGAGCAGTACTTC. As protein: CASSLLAGSREQYF.